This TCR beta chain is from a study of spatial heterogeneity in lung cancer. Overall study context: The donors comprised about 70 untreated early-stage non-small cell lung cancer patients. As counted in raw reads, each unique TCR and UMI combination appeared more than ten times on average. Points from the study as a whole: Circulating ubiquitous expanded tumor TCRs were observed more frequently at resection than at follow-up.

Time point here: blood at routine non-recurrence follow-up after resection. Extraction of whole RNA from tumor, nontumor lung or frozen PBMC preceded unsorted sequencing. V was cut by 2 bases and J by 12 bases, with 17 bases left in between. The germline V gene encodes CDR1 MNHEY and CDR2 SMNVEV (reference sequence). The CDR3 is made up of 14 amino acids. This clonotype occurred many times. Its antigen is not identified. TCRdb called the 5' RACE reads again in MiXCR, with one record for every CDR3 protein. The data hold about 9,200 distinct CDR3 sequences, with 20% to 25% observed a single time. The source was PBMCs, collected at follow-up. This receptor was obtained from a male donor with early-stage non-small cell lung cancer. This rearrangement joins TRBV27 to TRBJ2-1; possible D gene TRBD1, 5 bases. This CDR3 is CASSLGRVWSGQFF. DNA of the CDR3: TGTGCCAGCAGTTTAGGCAGGGTATGGTCGGGGCAGTTCTTC.